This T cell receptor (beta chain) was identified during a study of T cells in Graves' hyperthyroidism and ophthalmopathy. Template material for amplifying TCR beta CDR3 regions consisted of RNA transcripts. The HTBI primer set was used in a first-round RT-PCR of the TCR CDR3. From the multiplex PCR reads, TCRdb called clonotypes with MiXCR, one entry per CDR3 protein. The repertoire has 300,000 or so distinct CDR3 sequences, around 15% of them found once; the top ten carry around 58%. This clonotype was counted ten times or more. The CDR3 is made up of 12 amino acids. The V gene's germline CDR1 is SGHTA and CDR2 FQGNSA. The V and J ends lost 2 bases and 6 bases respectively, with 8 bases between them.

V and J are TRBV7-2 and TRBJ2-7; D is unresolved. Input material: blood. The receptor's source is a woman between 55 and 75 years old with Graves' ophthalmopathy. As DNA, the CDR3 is TGTGCCAGCAGCTTATCCCCCCCCGAGCAGTACTTC. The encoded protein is CASSLSPPEQYF.